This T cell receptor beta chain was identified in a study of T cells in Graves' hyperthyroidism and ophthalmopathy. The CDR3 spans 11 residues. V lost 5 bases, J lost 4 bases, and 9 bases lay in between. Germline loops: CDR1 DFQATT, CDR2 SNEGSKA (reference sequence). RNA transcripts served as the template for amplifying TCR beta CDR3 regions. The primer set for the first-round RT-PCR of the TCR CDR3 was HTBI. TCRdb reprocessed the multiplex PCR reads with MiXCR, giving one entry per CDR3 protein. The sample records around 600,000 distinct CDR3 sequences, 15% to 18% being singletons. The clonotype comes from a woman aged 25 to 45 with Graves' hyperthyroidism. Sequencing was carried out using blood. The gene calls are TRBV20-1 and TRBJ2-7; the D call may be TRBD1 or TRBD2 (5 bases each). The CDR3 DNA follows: TGCAGTGCTGGGGACGTATACGAGCAGTACTTC. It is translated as CSAGDVYEQYF.